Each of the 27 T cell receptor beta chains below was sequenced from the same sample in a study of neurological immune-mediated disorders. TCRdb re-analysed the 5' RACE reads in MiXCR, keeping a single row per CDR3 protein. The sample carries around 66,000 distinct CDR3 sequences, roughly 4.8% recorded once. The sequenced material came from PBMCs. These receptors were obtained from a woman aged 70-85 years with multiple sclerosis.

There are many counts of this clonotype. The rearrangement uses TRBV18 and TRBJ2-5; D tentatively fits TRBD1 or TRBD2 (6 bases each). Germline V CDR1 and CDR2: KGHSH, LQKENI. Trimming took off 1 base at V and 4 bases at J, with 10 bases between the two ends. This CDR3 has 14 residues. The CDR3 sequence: CASSPRGARETQYF. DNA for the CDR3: TGTGCCAGCTCACCACGGGGGGCTCGAGAGACCCAGTACTTC.

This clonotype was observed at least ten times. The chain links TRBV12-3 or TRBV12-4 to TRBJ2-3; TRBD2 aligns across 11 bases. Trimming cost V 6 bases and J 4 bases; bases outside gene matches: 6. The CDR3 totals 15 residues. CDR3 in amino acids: CASSRLAGFADTQYF. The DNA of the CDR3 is TGTGCCAGCAGCCGACTAGCGGGATTTGCAGATACGCAGTATTTT.

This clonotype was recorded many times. This chain's CDR3 is CASSRSQGGSEQFF. In DNA, the CDR3 is TGTGCCAGCAGCCGAAGCCAGGGAGGCAGTGAGCAGTTCTTC. J is TRBJ2-1 and V is TRBV7-9, with a possible D match to TRBD2 (6 bases). The CDR3 length is 14 residues. V was trimmed by 5 bases and J by 9 bases, leaving 17 bases between them. The V gene's germline CDR1 is SEHNR and CDR2 FQNEAQ (reference sequence).

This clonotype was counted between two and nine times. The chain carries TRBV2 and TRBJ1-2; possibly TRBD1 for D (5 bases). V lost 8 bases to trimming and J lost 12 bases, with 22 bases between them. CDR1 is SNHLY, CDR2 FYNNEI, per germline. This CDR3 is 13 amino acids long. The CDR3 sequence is CASAPAGTAADTF. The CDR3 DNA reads TGTGCCAGCGCCCCTGCCGGGACGGCAGCCGACACCTTC.

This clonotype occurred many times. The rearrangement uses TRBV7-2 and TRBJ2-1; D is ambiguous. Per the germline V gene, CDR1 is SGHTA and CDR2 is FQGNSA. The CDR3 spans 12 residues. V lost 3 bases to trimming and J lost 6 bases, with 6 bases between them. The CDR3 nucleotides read TGTGCCAGCAGCTTCCCGCCCAATGAGCAGTTCTTC. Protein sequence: CASSFPPNEQFF.

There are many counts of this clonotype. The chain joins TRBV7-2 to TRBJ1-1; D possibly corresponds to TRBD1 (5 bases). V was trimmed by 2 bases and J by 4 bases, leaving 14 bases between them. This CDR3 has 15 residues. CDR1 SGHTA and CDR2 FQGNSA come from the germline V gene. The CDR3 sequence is CASSLRDLGRTEAFF. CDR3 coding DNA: TGTGCCAGCAGCTTACGGGACCTAGGTCGCACTGAAGCTTTCTTT.

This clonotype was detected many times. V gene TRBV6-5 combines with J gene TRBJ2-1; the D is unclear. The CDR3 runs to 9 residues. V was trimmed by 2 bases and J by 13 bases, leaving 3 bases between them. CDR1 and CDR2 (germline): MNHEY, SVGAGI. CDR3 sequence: CASSYTQFF. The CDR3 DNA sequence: TGTGCCAGCAGTTACACCCAGTTCTTC.

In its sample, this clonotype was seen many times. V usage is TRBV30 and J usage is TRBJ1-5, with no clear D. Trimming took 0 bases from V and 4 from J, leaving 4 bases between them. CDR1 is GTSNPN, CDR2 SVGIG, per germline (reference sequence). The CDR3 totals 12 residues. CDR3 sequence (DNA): TGTGCCTGGAGTGTTATTAATCAGCCCCAGCATTTT. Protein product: CAWSVINQPQHF.

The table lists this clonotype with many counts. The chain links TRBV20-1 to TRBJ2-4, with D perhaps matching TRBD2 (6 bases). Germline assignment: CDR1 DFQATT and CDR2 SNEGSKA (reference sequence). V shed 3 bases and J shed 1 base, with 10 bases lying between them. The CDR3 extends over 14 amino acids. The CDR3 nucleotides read TGCAGTGCTAGCGGGAGTGCTGCCAAAAACATTCAGTACTTC. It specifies CSASGSAAKNIQYF.

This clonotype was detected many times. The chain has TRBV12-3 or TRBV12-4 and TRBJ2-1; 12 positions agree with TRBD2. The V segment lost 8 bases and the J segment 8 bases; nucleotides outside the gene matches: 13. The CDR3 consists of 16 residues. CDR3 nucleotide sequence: TGTGCCAGCCGTGAGGGCAGTACTAGCGGGAGGTATGAGCAGTTCTTC. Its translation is CASREGSTSGRYEQFF.

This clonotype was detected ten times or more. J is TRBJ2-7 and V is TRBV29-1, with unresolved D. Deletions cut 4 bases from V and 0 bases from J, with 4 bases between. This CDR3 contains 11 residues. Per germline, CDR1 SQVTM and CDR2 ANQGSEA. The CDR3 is CSVVTSYEQYF. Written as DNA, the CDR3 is TGCAGCGTTGTGACCTCCTACGAGCAGTACTTC.

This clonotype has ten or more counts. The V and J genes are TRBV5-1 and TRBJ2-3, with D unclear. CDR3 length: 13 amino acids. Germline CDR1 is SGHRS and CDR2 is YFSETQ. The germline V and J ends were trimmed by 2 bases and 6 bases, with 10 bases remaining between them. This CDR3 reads CASSLGGVDTQYF. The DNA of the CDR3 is TGCGCCAGCAGCTTAGGTGGAGTCGATACGCAGTATTTT.

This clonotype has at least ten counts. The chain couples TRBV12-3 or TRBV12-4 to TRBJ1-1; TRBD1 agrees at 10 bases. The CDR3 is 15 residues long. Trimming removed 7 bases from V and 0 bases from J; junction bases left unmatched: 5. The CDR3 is CASKEGQGLNTEAFF. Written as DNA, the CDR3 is TGTGCCAGCAAAGAGGGACAGGGGCTGAACACTGAAGCTTTCTTT.

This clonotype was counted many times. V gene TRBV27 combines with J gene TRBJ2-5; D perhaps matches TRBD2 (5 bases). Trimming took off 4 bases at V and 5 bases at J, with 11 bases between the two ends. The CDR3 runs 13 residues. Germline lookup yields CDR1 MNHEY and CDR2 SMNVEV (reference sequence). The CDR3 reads CASSSGRRETQYF. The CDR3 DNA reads TGTGCCAGCAGTTCTGGCAGGAGGGAGACCCAGTACTTC.

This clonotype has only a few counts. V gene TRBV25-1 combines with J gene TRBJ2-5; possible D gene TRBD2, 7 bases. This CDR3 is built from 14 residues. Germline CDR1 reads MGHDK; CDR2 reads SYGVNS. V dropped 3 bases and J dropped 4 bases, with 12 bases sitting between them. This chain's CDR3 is CASSDWGGAETQYF. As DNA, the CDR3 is TGTGCCAGCAGTGACTGGGGGGGCGCAGAGACCCAGTACTTC. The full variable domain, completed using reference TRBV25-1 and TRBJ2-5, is EADIYQTPRYLVIGTGKKITLECSQTMGHDKMYWYQQDPGMELHLIHYSYGVNSTEKGDLSSESTVSRIRTEHFPLTLESARPSHTSQYLCASSDWGGAETQYFGPGTRLLVL.

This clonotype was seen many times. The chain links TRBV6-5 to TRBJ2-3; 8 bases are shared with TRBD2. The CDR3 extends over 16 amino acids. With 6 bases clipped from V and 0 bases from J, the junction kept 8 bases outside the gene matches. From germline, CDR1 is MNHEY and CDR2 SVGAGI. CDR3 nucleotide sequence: TGTGCCAGCAGAACGATTAGCGGGATGAGCACAGATACGCAGTATTTT. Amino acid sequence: CASRTISGMSTDTQYF.

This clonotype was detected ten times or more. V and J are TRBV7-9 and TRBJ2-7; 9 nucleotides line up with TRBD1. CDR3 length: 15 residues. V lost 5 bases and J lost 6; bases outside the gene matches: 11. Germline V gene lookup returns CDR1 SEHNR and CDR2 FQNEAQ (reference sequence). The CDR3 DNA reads TGTGCCAGCAGCCCGACCGGGACAGGGATGCGCGAGCAGTACTTC. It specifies CASSPTGTGMREQYF. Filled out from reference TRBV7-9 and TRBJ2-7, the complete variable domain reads DTGVSQNPRHKITKRGQNVTFRCDPISEHNRLYWYRQTLGQGPEFLTYFQNEAQLEKSRLLSDRFSAERPKGSFSTLEIQRTEQGDSAMYLCASSPTGTGMREQYFGPGTRLTVT.

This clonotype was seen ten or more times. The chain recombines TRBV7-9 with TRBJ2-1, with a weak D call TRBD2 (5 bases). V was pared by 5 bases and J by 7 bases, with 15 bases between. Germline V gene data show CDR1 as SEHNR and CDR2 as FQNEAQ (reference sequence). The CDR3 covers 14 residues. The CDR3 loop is CASSPPMRENEQFF. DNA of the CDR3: TGTGCCAGCAGCCCACCGATGAGGGAGAATGAGCAGTTCTTC.

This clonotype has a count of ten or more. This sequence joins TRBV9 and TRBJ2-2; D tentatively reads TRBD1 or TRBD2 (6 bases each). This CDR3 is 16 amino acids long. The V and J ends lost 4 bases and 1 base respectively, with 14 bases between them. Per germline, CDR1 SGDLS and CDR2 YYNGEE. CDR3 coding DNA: TGTGCCAGCAGCCCCGTGGGGGGCCTGAACACCGGGGAGCTGTTTTTT. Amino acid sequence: CASSPVGGLNTGELFF.

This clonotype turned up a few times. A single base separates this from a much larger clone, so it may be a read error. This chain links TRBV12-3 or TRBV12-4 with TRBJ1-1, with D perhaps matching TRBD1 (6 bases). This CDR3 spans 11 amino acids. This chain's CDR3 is CDSSFGRQVFF. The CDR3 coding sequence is TGTGACAGCAGTTTCGGAAGACAGGTTTTCTTT.

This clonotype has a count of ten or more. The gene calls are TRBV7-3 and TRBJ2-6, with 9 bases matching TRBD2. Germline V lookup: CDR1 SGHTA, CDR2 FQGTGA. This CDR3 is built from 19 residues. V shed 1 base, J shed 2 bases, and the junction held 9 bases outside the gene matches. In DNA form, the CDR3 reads TGTGCCAGCAGCTTAAACCCTGTTAGCGGGAGCGCTGGGGCCAACGTCCTGACTTTC. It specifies CASSLNPVSGSAGANVLTF. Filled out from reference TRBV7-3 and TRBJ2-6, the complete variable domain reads GAGVSQTPSNKVTEKGKYVELRCDPISGHTALYWYRQSLGQGPEFLIYFQGTGAADDSGLPNDRFFAVRPEGSVSTLKIQRTERGDSAVYLCASSLNPVSGSAGANVLTFGAGSRLTVL.

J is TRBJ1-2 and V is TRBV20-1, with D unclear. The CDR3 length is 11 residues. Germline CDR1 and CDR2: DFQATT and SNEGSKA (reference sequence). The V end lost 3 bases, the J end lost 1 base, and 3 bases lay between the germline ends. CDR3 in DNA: TGCAGTGCTAGGGTTAACTATGGCTACACCTTC. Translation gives CSARVNYGYTF.

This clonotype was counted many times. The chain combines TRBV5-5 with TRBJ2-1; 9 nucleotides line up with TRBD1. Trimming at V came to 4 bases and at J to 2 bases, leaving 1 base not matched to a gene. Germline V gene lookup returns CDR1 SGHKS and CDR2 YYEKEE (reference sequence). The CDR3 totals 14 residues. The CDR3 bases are TGTGCCAGCAGCCGGACAGGGGCCTACAATGAGCAGTTCTTC. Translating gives CASSRTGAYNEQFF.

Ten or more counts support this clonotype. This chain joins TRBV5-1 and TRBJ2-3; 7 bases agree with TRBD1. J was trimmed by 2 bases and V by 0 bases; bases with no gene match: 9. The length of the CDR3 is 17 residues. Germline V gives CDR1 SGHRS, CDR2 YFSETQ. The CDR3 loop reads CASSLDPRGKPTDTQYF. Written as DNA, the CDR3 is TGCGCCAGCAGCTTGGATCCCAGGGGGAAACCCACAGATACGCAGTATTTT.

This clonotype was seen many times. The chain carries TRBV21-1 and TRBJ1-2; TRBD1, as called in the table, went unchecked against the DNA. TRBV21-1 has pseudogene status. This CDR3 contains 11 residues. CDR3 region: CASPRQDGYTF. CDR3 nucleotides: TGTGCCAGCCCTCGACAGGATGGCTACACCTTC.

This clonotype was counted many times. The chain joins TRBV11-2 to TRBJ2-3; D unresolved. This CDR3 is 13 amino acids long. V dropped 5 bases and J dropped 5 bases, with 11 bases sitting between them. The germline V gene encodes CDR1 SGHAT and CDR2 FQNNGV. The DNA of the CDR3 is TGTGCCAGCAGCGAGCAGGAAGGAGATACGCAGTATTTT. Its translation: CASSEQEGDTQYF.

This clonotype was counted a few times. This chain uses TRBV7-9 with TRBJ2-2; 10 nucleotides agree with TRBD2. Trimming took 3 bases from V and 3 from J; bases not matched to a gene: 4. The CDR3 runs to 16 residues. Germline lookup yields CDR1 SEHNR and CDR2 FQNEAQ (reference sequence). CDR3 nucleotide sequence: TGTGCCAGCAGCTTTTCAGCGGGAGGGCACACCGGGGAGCTGTTTTTT. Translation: CASSFSAGGHTGELFF.